This T cell receptor (beta chain) was recovered during a study of blood T cell repertoires in COVID-19. Background on the study: Whether acute or convalescent, the COVID-19 samples came from the United States, Italy and Spain. From T cells, B-cell-depleted T cells, or PBMCs came the material, which was cDNA or gDNA.

The germline CDR1 and CDR2 sequences are SGHDT and YYEEEE. V was clipped by 3 bases and J by 4 bases; unmatched bases: 3. The CDR3 loop spans 14 amino acids. Original handling: Reference gene primer amplification yielded estimated nucleated cell counts. Clones were read by immunoSEQ multiplex PCR, and TCRdb kept only the in-frame ones, dropping some. Clonal size and the V and J genes are those of that table, whereas D and trimming came from the DNA. The sample contains around 250,000 clones, 86% of which appear only once. Specimen: peripheral blood. The chain combines TRBV5-6 with TRBJ2-3; 9 bases agree with TRBD2. This TCR was recovered from a man in his fifties or sixties with acute or convalescent COVID-19. The chain's CDR3 is CASSSLAGPDTQYF. In DNA form, the CDR3 reads TGTGCCAGCAGCTCTCTAGCGGGACCAGATACGCAGTATTTT.